The 14 T cell receptor beta chains in this list originate from one sample, sequenced in a study of OX40 agonist ivuxolimab in advanced cancers. Here immunoSEQ multiplex PCR was the method, and the copy in TCRdb shows in-frame clones only, minus some. The sample includes around 18,000 clones, around 87% seen only once; the top ten take 30% to 35%. This material consisted of CD4+ or CD8+ T cells sorted from blood, taken in a trial of the OX40 agonist ivuxolimab. The receptors were sampled from an adult with an advanced solid tumor such as melanoma, head and neck, liver or kidney cancer.

The rearrangement uses TRBV4-3 and TRBJ2-2; 11 bases line up with TRBD2. CDR1 LGHNA and CDR2 YSLEER come from the germline V gene. Trimming removed 4 bases from V and 7 bases from J; junction bases left unmatched: 20. The CDR3 runs 20 residues. The CDR3 loop is CASSRGQGSSGRPQDGELFF. In nucleotides, the CDR3 is TGCGCCAGCAGCCGAGGACAGGGCTCTAGCGGGAGGCCCCAGGACGGGGAGCTGTTTTTT.

The J gene is TRBJ2-5, the V gene TRBV28; the D is unclear. The J call may not be correct, given that the DNA end is closer to TRBJ2-7. Germline CDR1 is MDHEN and CDR2 is SYDVKM. This CDR3 region has 17 residues. This chain's CDR3 is CASRSGRGTDPSYEQYF. DNA for the CDR3: TGTGCCAGCAGGTCGGGTCGCGGAACCGACCCATCCTACGAGCAGTACTTC.

This clone was recorded only once. The chain couples TRBV27 to TRBJ1-5; 8 bases align to TRBD1. After removal of 2 bases from V and 11 bases from J, the junction contained 8 bases not matched to a gene. This CDR3 is 14 amino acids long. Germline V gives CDR1 MNHEY, CDR2 SMNVEV (reference sequence). The CDR3 protein is CASSLQGAPAAQHF. The CDR3 bases are TGTGCCAGCAGTTTACAGGGGGCCCCGGCGGCCCAGCATTTT.

The chain uses TRBV4-1 and TRBJ1-5; D ambiguous. The CDR3 runs to 15 residues. V lost 0 bases, J lost 7 bases, and 13 bases lay in between. Germline-derived CDR1 and CDR2 are MGHRA and YSYEKL. In DNA form, the CDR3 reads TGCGCCAGCAGCCAAGAGGGCTCCCCGGCGCAGCCCCAGCATTTT. Translated, it gives CASSQEGSPAQPQHF.

The V gene is TRBV7-9, the J gene TRBJ2-5, with D hard to call. V lost 2 bases, J lost 3 bases, and 10 bases lay in between. Germline CDR1 and CDR2: SEHNR and FQNEAQ (reference sequence). The CDR3 is 14 residues long. The CDR3: CASSLTPGKETQYF. The CDR3, as DNA: TGTGCCAGCAGCTTAACCCCCGGTAAAGAGACCCAGTACTTC. The variable domain in full, with the rest retrieved from reference TRBV7-9 and TRBJ2-5, is DTGVSQNPRHKITKRGQNVTFRCDPISEHNRLYWYRQTLGQGPEFLTYFQNEAQLEKSRLLSDRFSAERPKGSFSTLEIQRTEQGDSAMYLCASSLTPGKETQYFGPGTRLLVL.

The rearrangement joins TRBV28 to TRBJ2-2, with D possibly TRBD1 on 6 matching bases. V lost 5 bases and J 3 bases, leaving 13 bases between the germline ends. This CDR3 contains 15 residues. Per the germline V gene, CDR1 is MDHEN and CDR2 is SYDVKM. CDR3 DNA: TGTGCCAGCAGTCCACAGGGTTGGTACACCGGGGAGCTGTTTTTT. Its protein is CASSPQGWYTGELFF.

The V and J genes are TRBV30 and TRBJ2-1, with 7 bases identical to TRBD2. This CDR3 is built from 14 residues. Looked up from germline, CDR1 is GTSNPN and CDR2 is SVGIG (reference sequence). V lost 0 bases, J lost 4 bases, and 3 bases stayed unmatched. Written as DNA, the CDR3 is TGTGCCTGGAGTGTACTAGCGCCTTACAATGAGCAGTTCTTC. Amino acid sequence: CAWSVLAPYNEQFF.

The rearrangement joins TRBV4-3 to TRBJ2-7; possible D gene TRBD2, 6 bases. Germline V gives CDR1 LGHNA, CDR2 YSLEER. CDR3 length: 15 amino acids. Trimming left V 0 bases short and J 4 bases short, with 13 bases between. DNA of the CDR3: TGCGCCAGCAGCCAAGATCGGGGGAGCGCTTACGAGCAGTACTTC. It yields the protein CASSQDRGSAYEQYF.

This rearrangement joins TRBV5-4 to TRBJ2-7; no clear D. The CDR3 totals 14 residues. Germline V gene data show CDR1 as SGHNT and CDR2 as YYREEE (reference sequence). Trimming shortened V by 5 bases and J by 0 bases, and 12 bases separated the two germline ends. The CDR3 nucleotides are TGTGCCAGCAGTCCCGGCCCCGGCTCCTACGAGCAGTACTTC. Translation gives CASSPGPGSYEQYF.

V usage is TRBV4-3 and J usage is TRBJ2-7; D perhaps matches TRBD2 (6 bases). This CDR3 comprises 15 residues. Per germline, CDR1 LGHNA and CDR2 YSLEER. V lost 0 bases, J lost 4 bases, and 13 bases lay in between. The CDR3 protein is CASSQDPASAYEQYF. The CDR3 DNA reads as TGCGCCAGCAGCCAAGATCCGGCTAGCGCTTACGAGCAGTACTTC.

The J gene is TRBJ2-1, the V gene TRBV19; the D gene is possibly TRBD1 (6 bases). Between the trimmed V and J ends, which lost 5 bases and 6 bases, there was a span of 17 bases. Germline CDR1 and CDR2: LNHDA and SQIVND (reference sequence). This CDR3 contains 15 residues. Here the CDR3 reads CASSVRDTLFNEQFF. The CDR3 DNA is TGTGCCAGTAGTGTCCGGGACACCCTTTTCAATGAGCAGTTCTTC.

This rearrangement joins TRBV19 to TRBJ2-3; D gene unclear. V lost 7 bases to trimming and J lost 5 bases, with 7 bases between them. The CDR3 spans 11 residues. The germline V gene has CDR1 LNHDA and CDR2 SQIVND (reference sequence). The CDR3 loop reads CASTPGDTQYF. The CDR3 region has the DNA TGTGCCAGTACGCCCGGAGATACGCAGTATTTT.

The rearrangement links TRBV5-6 to TRBJ2-2; 9 bases agree with TRBD1. The CDR3 loop spans 15 amino acids. V lost 5 bases to trimming and J lost 5 bases; unmatched junction nucleotides: 7. Germline CDR1 and CDR2: SGHDT and YYEEEE. The CDR3 sequence: CASSPGTGYTGELFF. CDR3 coding DNA: TGTGCCAGCAGTCCCGGGACAGGGTATACCGGGGAGCTGTTTTTT.

The chain has TRBV9 and TRBJ2-1, with D hard to call. Deletions cut 0 bases from V and 8 bases from J, with 12 bases between. The germline V gene encodes CDR1 SGDLS and CDR2 YYNGEE. The CDR3 covers 14 residues. The CDR3 protein is CASSVAFRGHEQFF. CDR3 sequence (DNA): TGTGCCAGCAGCGTAGCTTTCCGCGGTCATGAGCAGTTCTTC.